The 10 T cell receptor beta chains below come from one sample, sequenced in a study of somatic mutations in cytotoxic T cells in rheumatoid arthritis. This table comes from immunoSEQ multiplex PCR, and its TCRdb copy is limited to in-frame clones, with some not included. The sample lists roughly 17,000 clones, 65% to 85% seen once, with 10% in the top ten. Sequenced sample: CD8+ T cells sorted from blood. These receptors all stem from an adult with rheumatoid arthritis.

The rearrangement uses TRBV5-4 and TRBJ2-7; 9 bases align to TRBD1. Germline V gene data show CDR1 as SGHNT and CDR2 as YYREEE (reference sequence). With 3 bases clipped from V and 1 base from J, the junction kept 8 bases outside the gene matches. The CDR3 runs to 16 residues. CDR3 in DNA: TGTGCCAGCAGCTATCTAATGGACAGGGGTTCCTACGAGCAGTACTTC. Translated: CASSYLMDRGSYEQYF.

The chain is built from TRBV9 and TRBJ2-1; unclear D gene. Trimming took 3 bases from V and 7 from J, leaving 8 bases between them. Per the germline V gene, CDR1 is SGDLS and CDR2 is YYNGEE. There are 12 residues in the CDR3. The CDR3 DNA follows: TGTGCCAGCAGCGGAAGCAGTAATGAGCAGTTCTTC. This translates into CASSGSSNEQFF.

The genes are TRBV29-1 and TRBJ1-3; 9 positions match TRBD1. Germline values: CDR1 SQVTM, CDR2 ANQGSEA. This CDR3 has 15 amino acids. V lost 4 bases and J lost 2; bases outside the gene matches: 6. CDR3 in amino acids: CSVATGGVAGNTIYF. The CDR3 nucleotides read TGCAGCGTTGCGACAGGGGGGGTCGCTGGAAACACCATATATTTT.

The J gene is TRBJ2-3, the V gene TRBV7-6, with D possibly called TRBD1 or TRBD2 (5 bases each). The CDR3 consists of 12 residues. Trimming left V 4 bases short and J 4 bases short, with 6 bases between. CDR1 and CDR2 (germline): SGHVS, FNYEAQ. The CDR3 DNA follows: TGTGCCAGCAGCTGGGACCCAGATACGCAGTATTTT. Its protein is CASSWDPDTQYF.

This clone has only one observation. The rearrangement links TRBV21-1 to TRBJ1-1; the DNA was not compared with TRBD1, the D call given in the table. TRBV21-1 is assigned pseudogene status. The CDR3 loop spans 15 amino acids. CDR3: CASSCVFRGNTEAFF. CDR3 in DNA: TGTGCCAGCAGCTGCGTCTTCAGGGGAAACACTGAAGCTTTCTTT.

This sequence joins TRBV4-1 and TRBJ2-5; D is ambiguous. CDR1 is MGHRA, CDR2 YSYEKL, per germline. The CDR3 length is 15 residues. Trimming cost V 4 bases and J 1 base, with 13 bases left between them. CDR3 bases: TGCGCCAGCAGCCTCCCCAGTTTGGCCCAAGAGACCCAGTACTTC. It translates to CASSLPSLAQETQYF.

The chain is built from TRBV18 and TRBJ2-1; 10 nucleotides line up with TRBD1. Losses at the gene ends were 3 bases for V and 2 bases for J; bases not matched to a gene: 10. From germline, CDR1 is KGHSH and CDR2 LQKENI. CDR3 length: 18 amino acids. CDR3 in amino acids: CASSPRAPGQGAYNEQFF. In nucleotides, the CDR3 is TGTGCCAGCTCACCCAGAGCCCCCGGACAGGGGGCCTACAATGAGCAGTTCTTC. The whole variable domain, remainder taken from reference TRBV18 and TRBJ2-1, is NAGVMQNPRHLVRRRGQEARLRCSPMKGHSHVYWYRQLPEEGLKFMVYLQKENIIDESGMPKERFSAEFPKEGPSILRIQQVVRGDSAAYFCASSPRAPGQGAYNEQFFGPGTRLTVL.

The gene calls are TRBV11-2 and TRBJ1-1; the D is unclear. V was shortened by 1 base and J by 5 bases, with 8 bases between the two germline ends. Germline CDR1 reads SGHAT; CDR2 reads FQNNGV. This CDR3 is 13 amino acids long. This CDR3 is CASSLVRGTEAFF. The CDR3 DNA reads as TGTGCCAGCAGCTTAGTAAGAGGAACTGAAGCTTTCTTT. The whole variable domain, remainder taken from reference TRBV11-2 and TRBJ1-1, is EAGVAQSPRYKIIEKRQSVAFWCNPISGHATLYWYQQILGQGPKLLIQFQNNGVVDDSQLPKDRFSAERLKGVDSTLKIQPAKLEDSAVYLCASSLVRGTEAFFGQGTRLTVV.

The CDR3 reads CASSQAGTGAYEQYF. CDR3 bases: TGTGCCAGCAGCCAAGCCGGGACAGGGGCCTACGAGCAGTACTTC. The chain recombines TRBV4-2 with TRBJ2-7, with 10 bases aligning to TRBD1. Germline values: CDR1 LGHNA, CDR2 YNFKEQ. The ends lost 1 base at V and 2 bases at J; junction bases unmatched: 2. The CDR3 is 15 amino acids.

The chain uses TRBV6-5 and TRBJ2-7, with D possibly TRBD1 on 5 matching bases. Trimming left V 2 bases short and J 2 bases short, with 10 bases between. The CDR3 is made up of 14 amino acids. Germline V CDR1 and CDR2: MNHEY, SVGAGI. This CDR3 is CASSYAAGTYEQYF. CDR3 coding DNA: TGTGCCAGCAGTTACGCGGCAGGGACCTACGAGCAGTACTTC.